One sample yielded the 14 T cell receptor beta chains listed below, sequenced in a study of blood T cell repertoires in COVID-19. Data came from immunoSEQ multiplex PCR; TCRdb stores just in-frame clones and leaves some out. The sample has under 450,000 clones; 91% are singletons. Sequencing was performed on PBMCs or T cells enriched from blood (not recorded which). The receptors derive from a woman aged 40 to 50 who had been exposed to COVID-19.

V gene TRBV5-4 combines with J gene TRBJ1-2; weak D call: TRBD1 (6 bases). V was cut by 4 bases and J by 7 bases, with 23 bases left in between. The CDR3 loop spans 16 amino acids. The V gene's germline CDR1 is SGHNT and CDR2 YYREEE (reference sequence). CDR3 in DNA: TGTGCCAGCAGCCCTGCGGGAGTCGGGGGGCAGAGTGGCTACACCTTC. This sequence encodes CASSPAGVGGQSGYTF.

The chain combines TRBV11-3 with TRBJ2-3; 7 bases are a match to TRBD2. Trimming took 5 bases from V and 2 from J; bases not matched to a gene: 7. From germline, CDR1 is SGHNT and CDR2 YENEEA. CDR3 length: 15 residues. CDR3 protein: CASSDPSGPTDTQYF. CDR3 nucleotides: TGTGCCAGCAGCGACCCTAGCGGTCCCACAGATACGCAGTATTTT.

This clone is a singleton in its sample. The rearrangement joins TRBV27 to TRBJ1-6; D is uncertain. Germline V gene sequence: CDR1 MNHEY, CDR2 SMNVEV (reference sequence). The CDR3 has 12 amino acids. V dropped 4 bases and J dropped 7 bases, with 5 bases sitting between them. The CDR3 DNA reads as TGTGCCAGCAGTTCGGGGAATTCACCCCTCCACTTT. Protein sequence: CASSSGNSPLHF.

The chain couples TRBV18 to TRBJ2-3; D possibly corresponds to TRBD2 (5 bases). The CDR3 runs 15 residues. Trimming pared 3 bases from V and 5 bases from J, leaving 15 bases between. Germline V gene lookup returns CDR1 KGHSH and CDR2 LQKENI. CDR3 sequence reads: CASSPSRRAGDTQYF. Here the CDR3 DNA reads TGTGCCAGCTCACCTAGTAGGCGGGCGGGAGATACGCAGTATTTT.

This chain links TRBV2 with TRBJ2-3, with no clear D. V was pared by 6 bases and J by 6 bases, with 10 bases between. The CDR3 spans 12 residues. Germline CDR1 and CDR2: SNHLY and FYNNEI. The CDR3 region is CASRELRDTQYF. The CDR3 DNA reads TGTGCCAGCAGGGAGCTAAGGGATACGCAGTATTTT. Filled out from reference TRBV2 and TRBJ2-3, the complete variable domain reads EPEVTQTPSHQVTQMGQEVILRCVPISNHLYFYWYRQILGQKVEFLVSFYNNEISEKSEIFDDQFSVERPDGSNFTLKIRSTKLEDSAMYFCASRELRDTQYFGPGTRLTVL.

The chain employs TRBV7-9 and TRBJ1-1; possibly TRBD1 for D (5 bases). Germline lookup yields CDR1 SEHNR and CDR2 FQNEAQ (reference sequence). This CDR3 spans 15 amino acids. Trimming cost V 6 bases and J 1 base, with 15 bases left between them. Written as DNA, the CDR3 is TGTGCCAGCAGTCTCCTGGGGGGAGGGAACACTGAAGCTTTCTTT. Translating it yields CASSLLGGGNTEAFF.

The chain recombines TRBV7-2 with TRBJ1-3, with 7 bases lining up with TRBD1. This CDR3 is 15 amino acids long. CDR1 is SGHTA, CDR2 FQGNSA, per germline. Trimming at V came to 1 base and at J to 3 bases, leaving 3 bases not matched to a gene. The CDR3: CASSLGAGGGNTIYF. In DNA form, the CDR3 reads TGTGCCAGCAGCTTAGGGGCAGGGGGTGGAAACACCATATATTTT.

The chain couples TRBV5-1 to TRBJ1-2, with 10 nucleotides matching TRBD1. Germline assignment: CDR1 SGHRS and CDR2 YFSETQ. The CDR3 runs to 15 residues. With 4 bases clipped from V and 7 bases from J, the junction kept 10 bases outside the gene matches. DNA for the CDR3: TGCGCCAGCAGCCCCCTGACAGGGGGCGGGAGTGGCTACACCTTC. Protein: CASSPLTGGGSGYTF.

This sequence joins TRBV29-1 and TRBJ2-7, with a weak D call TRBD1 (6 bases). The CDR3 runs 14 residues. The germline V gene encodes CDR1 SQVTM and CDR2 ANQGSEA. V gave up 1 base and J gave up 2 bases, with 12 bases separating them. This CDR3 reads CSVEGTEIPYEQYF. CDR3 sequence (DNA): TGCAGCGTTGAAGGGACAGAAATCCCCTACGAGCAGTACTTC.

The V call is TRBV9, the J call TRBJ1-2; TRBD1 aligns across 12 bases. The CDR3 contains 16 residues. Germline V lookup: CDR1 SGDLS, CDR2 YYNGEE. The ends lost 3 bases at V and 2 bases at J; junction bases unmatched: 5. The CDR3 sequence is CASSARDRGLNYGYTF. In DNA form, the CDR3 reads TGTGCCAGCAGCGCCCGGGACAGGGGGCTAAACTATGGCTACACCTTC. Based on the CDR3 plus reference TRBV9 and TRBJ1-2, the full variable domain is DSGVTQTPKHLITATGQRVTLRCSPRSGDLSVYWYQQSLDQGLQFLIQYYNGEERAKGNILERFSAQQFPDLHSELNLSSLELGDSALYFCASSARDRGLNYGYTFGSGTRLTVV.

CDR3 sequence: CASSYGGAGYGYTF. In nucleotides, the CDR3 is TGTGCCAGCAGTTATGGGGGGGCAGGATATGGCTACACCTTC. The chain couples TRBV11-3 to TRBJ1-2, with D maybe TRBD1 (6 bases). CDR1 and CDR2 (germline): SGHNT, YENEEA. The CDR3 is 14 amino acids. The V end lost 6 bases, the J end lost 5 bases, and 16 bases lay between the germline ends. The complete variable domain, with remaining parts taken from reference TRBV11-3 and TRBJ1-2, reads EAGVVQSPRYKIIEKKQPVAFWCNPISGHNTLYWYLQNLGQGPELLIRYENEEAVDDSQLPKDRFSAERLKGVDSTLKIQPAELGDSAVYLCASSYGGAGYGYTFGSGTRLTVV.

V gene TRBV18 combines with J gene TRBJ1-6; weak D call: TRBD1 (5 bases). The CDR3 sequence is 17 residues long. Germline assignment: CDR1 KGHSH and CDR2 LQKENI. Trimming pared 1 base from V and 5 bases from J, leaving 15 bases between. The CDR3 spells CASSPLQGGANNSPLHF. The CDR3 bases are TGTGCCAGCTCACCACTCCAGGGAGGGGCGAATAATTCACCCCTCCACTTT.

The rearrangement uses TRBV6-2 or TRBV6-3 and TRBJ2-7; D not certain. CDR1 is MNHEY, CDR2 SVGEGT, per germline. The CDR3 sequence is 13 residues long. Trimming removed 4 bases at V and 3 bases at J, with 10 bases between. DNA for the CDR3: TGTGCCAGCAGTTTCAGGTTTAACTACGAGCAGTACTTC. Translation: CASSFRFNYEQYF.

This clone was counted between two and nine times. This chain uses TRBV5-5 with TRBJ1-6, with D possibly matching TRBD1 (5 bases). The CDR3 has 14 amino acids. V shed 0 bases and J shed 8 bases, with 9 bases lying between them. In germline, CDR1 is SGHKS, CDR2 YYEKEE (reference sequence). This CDR3 is CASSLAGGDSPLHF. The CDR3 nucleotides are TGTGCCAGCAGCTTGGCCGGGGGGGATTCACCCCTCCACTTT.